This TCR beta chain was observed in a study of shared clonotypes between healthy human individuals (dated by TCRdb to about 2020). Some background on the complete study: The cohort comprised two women and a few men aged 18 to 49 years. Per donor, three plates each were used for CD4 naive and CD4 memory, two for CD8 naive, and one for CD8 memory. To estimate repertoire size and how much clonotype sharing occurs between individuals, the study deeply sequenced the blood TCR repertoires of five healthy adults. To increase sequencing depth and limit assay-specific biases, different laboratories used diverse techniques to prepare libraries and sequence TCR repertoires. Per donor, leukapheresis produced somewhere between about 0.94 and 9 billion PBMCs.

Healthy HIV-negative adults with no recently reported acute infections or vaccinations were included as donors. Every donor was a Caucasian adult residing in Nashville, Tennessee, USA. CD4+ T cells were enriched by magnetic negative selection, after which naive cells were positively selected on CD45RA and the negative fraction was taken as the memory subset. Blood was collected by leukapheresis, and PBMCs were isolated by Ficoll-Histopaque density gradient centrifugation and then cryopreserved in liquid nitrogen vapor phase. Analytical flow cytometry was used to check the purity and quantity of every magnetically sorted T cell population. From each sorted fraction, genomic DNA was isolated and quantified by UV absorbance on a Nanodrop 2000c. The paper as a whole reports these results and caveats: Even with the large sequencing depth, rarefaction of the sorted-subset datasets indicated that sequencing was incomplete. Sharing across four donors was observed for roughly 5.4% of naive CD4, 3.5% of naive CD8, around 2.5% of memory CD4, and about 0.39% of memory CD8 clonotypes. Estimated clonotype richness was generally larger for naive than for memory subsets. Pairwise subsampling led to the expectation that sequencing depth would affect the degree of clonotype sharing among donors. Because the study included only a small number of donors, the genetic and exposure-history diversity represented was limited. Higher generation probabilities were observed for clonotypes shared by all four sorted-subset donors than for non-shared clonotypes. Sampling was restricted to blood, and TCR repertoires in tissue are likely to differ from TCR repertoires in blood.

Reading the germline V gene gives CDR1 SGHDN and CDR2 FVKESK. Taken from cysteine to phenylalanine, the CDR3 has 14 residues. The CDR3 DNA has 42 bases and is translated from base 1. Trimming costs V 4 bases and J 3 bases, and their ends lie 7 bases apart. Using the deep immunoSEQ assay, multiplex PCR amplified TCR CDR3 regions from genomic DNA. Extracted genomic DNA from each cell subset was spread evenly across all wells of several immunoSEQ 96-well plates, with each plate serving as a replicate. For sorted subsets, approximately 210 ng genomic DNA, equal to tens of thousands of T cell genomes, was loaded into each replicate PCR. Purified libraries were measured with a Qubit 3.0 fluorometer, size-checked on a Bioanalyzer 2100, and measured again with the KAPA Library Quantification kit. Every immunoSEQ 96-well plate was sequenced on a dedicated single-read 150-cycle Illumina NextSeq 550 flow cell. The paper's processing steps were these. Because the immunoSEQ output held only junctional sequences and lacked quality scores, the filtering could not match the filtering applied to full-length reads. Sequences were annotated with PyIR, a Python wrapper for IgBLAST v1.9, using IMGT germline references to assign V/J genes and CDR3. Reads were removed for weak V/J assignments (E-value above 1e-6), missing CDR3, stop codons, out-of-frame junctions, or ambiguous translated residues. A V3J clonotype was defined by an identical inferred V gene, J gene, and CDR3 amino acid sequence. Percentage overlap between repertoires was calculated by dividing the number of shared unique clonotypes by the size of the smaller repertoire. Three approaches were used to assess repertoire richness: RTK rarefaction, the Chao1 estimator, and Recon v2.1 estimates of unobserved clonotypes. Generation probabilities for all TCRbeta clonotypes obtained by the gDNA method from a handful of donors were computed using OLGA. TCRdb re-hosts the immuneACCESS table, in-frame sequences only. Its copies lack some clones; in the studies checked, an unresolved V gene accounts for under half of them, and the cause for the rest is not known. D and trimming were read from the DNA, whereas the V and J calls and clone size are those reported in that table. Recorded for this sample are about 2.3 million clones; roughly 93% of them occurred a single time. The ten most abundant clones make up 0.35% to 0.45% of the sample.

As for this clone: The clone's antigen remains unknown. The record has no base qualities; no much larger clone is one base away.

Rearrangement joined TRBV14 to TRBJ2-6, with no confident D gene call. The sample comprised naive CD4+ T cells from PBMCs. The cell subset or site label, as the study defines it: CD45RA+ positively selected. The TCR originated in a man aged 18 to 29 in good health. Some clones in this sample may be carry-over from other donors' samples. The CDR3 region reads CASSPSGGANVLTF. The nucleotide sequence is given as TGTGCCAGCAGCCCTTCGGGTGGGGCCAACGTCCTGACTTTC.